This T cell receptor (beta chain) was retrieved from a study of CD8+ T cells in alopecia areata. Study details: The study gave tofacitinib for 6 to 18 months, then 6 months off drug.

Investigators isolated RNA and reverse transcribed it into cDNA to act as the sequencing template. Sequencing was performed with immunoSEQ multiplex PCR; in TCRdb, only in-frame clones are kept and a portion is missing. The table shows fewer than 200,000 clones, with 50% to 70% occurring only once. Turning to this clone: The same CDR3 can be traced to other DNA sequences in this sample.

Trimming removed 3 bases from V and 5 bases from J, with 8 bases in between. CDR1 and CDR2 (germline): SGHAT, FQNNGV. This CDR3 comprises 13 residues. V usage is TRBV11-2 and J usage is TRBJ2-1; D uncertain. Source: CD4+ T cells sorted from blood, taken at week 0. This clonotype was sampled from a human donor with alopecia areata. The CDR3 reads CASSFSRNNEQFF. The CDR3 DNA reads TGTGCCAGCAGCTTCAGCCGTAACAATGAGCAGTTCTTC.